This is a list of T cell receptor beta chains from one sample in a study of technical replicates of blood from a handful of donors. The data were produced by immunoSEQ multiplex PCR, yet TCRdb's version contains in-frame clones alone and is incomplete. The repertoire holds over 70,000 clones, with roughly 97% as singletons. The sequencing input was T cells isolated from PBMCs. These TCRs come from a human donor in good health. Both conserved end residues are part of each CDR3. The order of the fields is D gene, J gene, V gene, clone size, CDR3 protein, CDR3 DNA. The D gene is left open where the match is weak. Rows give clone size only sometimes, using once, few, many, or a class for an expanded clone.

D gene: TRBD2; J gene: TRBJ2-1; V gene: TRBV18; clone size: NA; CDR3 protein: CASSPNPSGAFYNEQFF; CDR3 DNA: TGTGCCAGCTCACCAAACCCTAGCGGGGCATTCTACAATGAGCAGTTCTTC
D gene: TRBD2; J gene: TRBJ2-5; V gene: TRBV28; clone size: NA; CDR3 protein: CASDGDRLGLAGVGQETQYF; CDR3 DNA: TGTGCCAGCGACGGGGACAGGCTGGGACTAGCGGGAGTAGGACAAGAGACCCAGTACTTC
D gene: NA; J gene: TRBJ1-5; V gene: TRBV5-8; clone size: NA; CDR3 protein: CATPTRGWHSNQPQHF; CDR3 DNA: TGTGCCACCCCTACCCGGGGGTGGCATAGCAATCAGCCCCAGCATTTT
D gene: TRBD1; J gene: TRBJ2-2; V gene: TRBV19; clone size: once; CDR3 protein: CASSIIRYGTGITGELFF; CDR3 DNA: TGTGCCAGTAGTATTATTCGTTACGGGACAGGGATCACCGGGGAGCTGTTTTTT
D gene: NA; J gene: TRBJ2-2; V gene: TRBV19; clone size: NA; CDR3 protein: CASSWRHAANTGELFF; CDR3 DNA: TGTGCCAGTAGTTGGCGGCACGCCGCGAACACCGGGGAGCTGTTTTTT
D gene: NA; J gene: TRBJ1-1; V gene: TRBV5-1; clone size: NA; CDR3 protein: CASSLQGIHTEAFF; CDR3 DNA: TGCGCCAGCAGCTTGCAGGGGATTCACACTGAAGCTTTCTTT
D gene: NA; J gene: TRBJ1-1; V gene: TRBV6-5; clone size: NA; CDR3 protein: CASSYLGSTEAFF; CDR3 DNA: TGTGCCAGCAGTTACTTGGGGAGCACTGAAGCTTTCTTT
D gene: TRBD1; J gene: TRBJ1-5; V gene: TRBV19; clone size: NA; CDR3 protein: CASSAGDRSYSHF; CDR3 DNA: TGTGCCAGTAGTGCGGGGGACAGGTCATATAGTCATTTT
D gene: NA; J gene: TRBJ1-2; V gene: TRBV5-1; clone size: NA; CDR3 protein: CASSVTLSDYGYTF; CDR3 DNA: TGCGCCAGCAGCGTCACCCTCTCGGACTATGGCTACACCTTC
D gene: NA; J gene: TRBJ2-2; V gene: TRBV4-1; clone size: few; CDR3 protein: CASSQLITVHTGELFF; CDR3 DNA: TGCGCCAGCAGCCAATTAATAACGGTACACACCGGGGAGCTGTTTTTT
D gene: NA; J gene: TRBJ2-5; V gene: TRBV7-6; clone size: NA; CDR3 protein: CASSAGAGYETQYF; CDR3 DNA: TGTGCCAGCTCGGCGGGGGCGGGGTACGAGACCCAGTACTTC
D gene: TRBD1; J gene: TRBJ2-7; V gene: TRBV28; clone size: NA; CDR3 protein: CASSLDGQGNEQYF; CDR3 DNA: TGTGCCAGCAGTTTAGATGGACAGGGGAACGAGCAGTACTTC
D gene: NA; J gene: TRBJ1-3; V gene: TRBV29-1; clone size: NA; CDR3 protein: CSVGVSGNTIYF; CDR3 DNA: TGCAGCGTGGGCGTCTCTGGAAACACCATATATTTT